This T cell receptor (beta chain) was identified during a study of blood T cell repertoires in COVID-19. At the level of the study: Samples representing acute and convalescent COVID-19 were sourced from the United States, Italy and Spain. Sample material is recorded as cDNA or gDNA derived from T cells, B-cell-depleted T cells, or PBMCs.

Authors' methods: Estimates of nucleated cell counts were drawn from the amplification of reference gene primers. Some clones are missing from TCRdb's copy, which holds only in-frame ones; the method was immunoSEQ multiplex PCR. V and J calls and clone size are those listed in that table; D and trimming were worked out from the DNA. The sample carries tens of thousands of clones, 79% recorded once. V shed 5 bases and J 3 bases; nucleotides not matched to a gene: 8. Germline V CDR1 and CDR2: GTSNPN, SVGIG (reference sequence). CDR3 length equals 14 residues. This clonotype was obtained from a human donor in a cohort sampled during active COVID-19. V gene TRBV30 combines with J gene TRBJ2-7; the match to TRBD2 covers 9 bases. The specimen sequenced was peripheral blood. The CDR3 reads CAWLRSSGSYEQYF. For the CDR3, the DNA is TGTGCCTGGCTTCGAAGTAGCGGGAGCTACGAGCAGTACTTC.